This T cell receptor (beta chain) comes out of a study of cytomegalovirus exposure and HLA in healthy donors. General study results and limits: Fewer N-insertions (relative to the roughly 630-donor mean) were reportedly seen in an Asian-associated ancestry cluster in a later analysis. It was reportedly the case that the classifier diagnosed cytomegalovirus status with high specificity and sensitivity.

The donors (healthy individuals) were bone marrow donors. Donors likely had unrecorded immune exposures despite being nominally healthy when sampled. There are 14 residues in the CDR3. Trimming removed 7 bases at V and 8 bases at J, with 18 bases between. Germline V gene sequence: CDR1 SEHNR, CDR2 FQNEAQ (reference sequence). In its sample, this clone was seen a few times. Its specificity is unknown. It was with 60 Vbeta and 13 Jbeta primers that the PCR ran. TCRdb's table, derived via immunoSEQ multiplex PCR, lists solely in-frame clones and lacks some. The sample holds some 35,000 clones; about 53% are singletons and the top ten take about 6.1%.

This TCR was recovered from a woman aged 40-49 years in good health and CMV-seropositive. Material: PBMCs. V and J are TRBV7-9 and TRBJ1-5; maybe TRBD1 (5 bases). For the CDR3, the DNA is TGTGCCAGCACCTCCGACAGCCCCAGGGAGCCCCAGCATTTT. This translates into CASTSDSPREPQHF.